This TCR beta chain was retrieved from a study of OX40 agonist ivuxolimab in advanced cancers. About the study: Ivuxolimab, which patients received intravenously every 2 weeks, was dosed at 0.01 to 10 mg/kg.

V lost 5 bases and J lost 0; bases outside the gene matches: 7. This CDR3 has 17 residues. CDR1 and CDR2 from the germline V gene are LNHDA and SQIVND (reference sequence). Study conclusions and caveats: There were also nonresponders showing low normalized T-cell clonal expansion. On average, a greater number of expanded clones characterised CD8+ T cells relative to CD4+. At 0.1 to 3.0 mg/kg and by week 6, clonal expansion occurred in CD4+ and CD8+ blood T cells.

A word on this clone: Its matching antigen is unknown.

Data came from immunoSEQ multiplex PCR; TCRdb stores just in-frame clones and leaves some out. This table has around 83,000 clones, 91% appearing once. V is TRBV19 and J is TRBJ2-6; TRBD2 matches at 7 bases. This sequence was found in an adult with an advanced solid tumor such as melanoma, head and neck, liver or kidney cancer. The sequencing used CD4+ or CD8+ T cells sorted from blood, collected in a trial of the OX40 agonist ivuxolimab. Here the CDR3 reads CASSAQGGTSGANVLTF. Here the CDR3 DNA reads TGTGCCAGTAGTGCCCAGGGAGGGACCTCTGGGGCCAACGTCCTGACTTTC.